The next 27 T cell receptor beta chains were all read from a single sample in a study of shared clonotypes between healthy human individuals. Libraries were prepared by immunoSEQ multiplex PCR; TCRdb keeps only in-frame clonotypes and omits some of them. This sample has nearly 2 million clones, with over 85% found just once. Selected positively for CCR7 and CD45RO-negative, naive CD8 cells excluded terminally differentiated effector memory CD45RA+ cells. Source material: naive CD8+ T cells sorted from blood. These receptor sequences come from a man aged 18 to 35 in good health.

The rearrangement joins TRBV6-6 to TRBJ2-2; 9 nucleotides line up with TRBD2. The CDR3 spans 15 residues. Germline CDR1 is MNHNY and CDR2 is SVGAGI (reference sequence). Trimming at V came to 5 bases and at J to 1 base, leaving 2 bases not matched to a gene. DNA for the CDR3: TGTGCCAGCAGTCCGACTAGCGGGAACACCGGGGAGCTGTTTTTT. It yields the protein CASSPTSGNTGELFF.

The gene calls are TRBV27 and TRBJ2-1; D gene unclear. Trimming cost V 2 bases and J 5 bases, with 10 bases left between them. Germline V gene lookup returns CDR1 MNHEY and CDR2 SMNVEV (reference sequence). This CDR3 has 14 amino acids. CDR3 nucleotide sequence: TGTGCCAGCAGTTTAGTGGTCGGTAACAATGAGCAGTTCTTC. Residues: CASSLVVGNNEQFF.

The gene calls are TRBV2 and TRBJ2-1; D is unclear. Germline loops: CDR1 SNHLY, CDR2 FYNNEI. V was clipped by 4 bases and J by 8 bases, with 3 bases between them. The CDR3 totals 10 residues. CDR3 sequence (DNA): TGTGCCAGCAGTGCCCATGAGCAGTTCTTC. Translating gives CASSAHEQFF.

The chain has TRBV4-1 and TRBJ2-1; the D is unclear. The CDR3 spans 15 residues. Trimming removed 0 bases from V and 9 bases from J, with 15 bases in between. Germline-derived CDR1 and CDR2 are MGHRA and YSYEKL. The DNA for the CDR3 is TGCGCCAGCAGCCAAGAGCCCGTCATGATGGGTGAGCAGTTCTTC. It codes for CASSQEPVMMGEQFF.

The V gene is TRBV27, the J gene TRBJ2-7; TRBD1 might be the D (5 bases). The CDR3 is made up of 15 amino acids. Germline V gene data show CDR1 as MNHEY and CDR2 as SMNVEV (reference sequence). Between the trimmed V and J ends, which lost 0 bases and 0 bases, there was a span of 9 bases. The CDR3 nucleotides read TGTGCCAGCAGTTTATCATCAGGGCACTCCTACGAGCAGTACTTC. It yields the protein CASSLSSGHSYEQYF.

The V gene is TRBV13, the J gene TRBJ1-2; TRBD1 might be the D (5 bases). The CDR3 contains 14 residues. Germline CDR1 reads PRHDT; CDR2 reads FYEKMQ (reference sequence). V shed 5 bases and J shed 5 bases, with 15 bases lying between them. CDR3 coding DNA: TGTGCCAGCAGCCCCCCTGGGGGGAATTATGGCTACACCTTC. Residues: CASSPPGGNYGYTF. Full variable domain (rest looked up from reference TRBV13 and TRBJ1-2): AAGVIQSPRHLIKEKRETATLKCYPIPRHDTVYWYQQGPGQDPQFLISFYEKMQSDKGSIPDRFSAQQFSDYHSELNMSSLELGDSALYFCASSPPGGNYGYTFGSGTRLTVV.

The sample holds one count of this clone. The CDR3 spells CASSSDRTRRGEQYF. The CDR3 nucleotides are TGTGCCAGCAGCTCCGACAGGACCAGGAGGGGCGAGCAGTACTTC. This rearrangement joins TRBV7-9 to TRBJ2-7, with D perhaps TRBD1 or TRBD2 (6 bases each). Germline CDR1 reads SEHNR; CDR2 reads FQNEAQ (reference sequence). The V and J ends lost 4 bases and 6 bases respectively, with 19 bases between them. This CDR3 has 15 amino acids.

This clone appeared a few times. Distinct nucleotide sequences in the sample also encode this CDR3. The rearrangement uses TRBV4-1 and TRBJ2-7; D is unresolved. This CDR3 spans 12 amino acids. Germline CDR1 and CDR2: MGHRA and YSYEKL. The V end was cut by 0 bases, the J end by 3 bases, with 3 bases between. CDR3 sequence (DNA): TGCGCCAGCAGCCAAGACGGCTACGAGCAGTACTTC. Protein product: CASSQDGYEQYF.

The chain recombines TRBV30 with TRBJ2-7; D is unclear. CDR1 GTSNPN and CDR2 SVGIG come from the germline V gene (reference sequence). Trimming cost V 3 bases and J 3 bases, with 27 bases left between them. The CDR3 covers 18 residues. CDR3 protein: CAWRPSTPTTFRDYEQYF. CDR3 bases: TGTGCCTGGAGGCCCAGCACCCCCACGACTTTCCGAGACTACGAGCAGTACTTC.

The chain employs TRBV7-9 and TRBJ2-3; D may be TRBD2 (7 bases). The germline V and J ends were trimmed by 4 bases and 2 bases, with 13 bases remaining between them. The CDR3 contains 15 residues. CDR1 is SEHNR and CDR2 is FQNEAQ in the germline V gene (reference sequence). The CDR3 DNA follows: TGTGCCAGCAGCTCGACCCGGGGGGCCACAGATACGCAGTATTTT. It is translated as CASSSTRGATDTQYF.

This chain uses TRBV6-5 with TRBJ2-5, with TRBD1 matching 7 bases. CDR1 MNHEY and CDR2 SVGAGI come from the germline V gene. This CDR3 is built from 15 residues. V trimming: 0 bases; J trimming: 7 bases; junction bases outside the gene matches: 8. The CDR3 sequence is CASSYSSEGAGTQYF. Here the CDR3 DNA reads TGTGCCAGCAGTTACTCGAGTGAGGGGGCGGGGACCCAGTACTTC.

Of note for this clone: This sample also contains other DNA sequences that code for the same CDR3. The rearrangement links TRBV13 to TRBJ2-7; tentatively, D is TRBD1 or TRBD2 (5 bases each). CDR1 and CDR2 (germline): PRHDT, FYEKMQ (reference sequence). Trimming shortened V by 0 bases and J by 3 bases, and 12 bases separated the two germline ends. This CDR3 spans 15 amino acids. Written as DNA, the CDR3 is TGTGCCAGCAGCTTAGGCGGGGCGGGTGACTACGAGCAGTACTTC. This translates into CASSLGGAGDYEQYF.

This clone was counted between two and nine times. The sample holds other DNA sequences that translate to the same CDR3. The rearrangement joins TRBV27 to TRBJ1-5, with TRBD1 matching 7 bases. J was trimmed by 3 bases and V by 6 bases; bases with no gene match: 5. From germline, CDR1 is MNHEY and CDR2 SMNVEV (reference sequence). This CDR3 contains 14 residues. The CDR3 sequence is CASRSTGSNQPQHF. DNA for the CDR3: TGTGCCAGCAGGTCGACAGGGTCCAATCAGCCCCAGCATTTT.

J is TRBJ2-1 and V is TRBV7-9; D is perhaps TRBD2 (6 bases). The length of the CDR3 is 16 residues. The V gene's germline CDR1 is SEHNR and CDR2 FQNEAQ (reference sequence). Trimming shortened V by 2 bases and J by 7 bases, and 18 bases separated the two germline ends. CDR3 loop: CASSLSDYPSSNEQFF. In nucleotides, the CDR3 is TGTGCCAGCAGCTTATCGGACTATCCCTCTTCAAATGAGCAGTTCTTC.

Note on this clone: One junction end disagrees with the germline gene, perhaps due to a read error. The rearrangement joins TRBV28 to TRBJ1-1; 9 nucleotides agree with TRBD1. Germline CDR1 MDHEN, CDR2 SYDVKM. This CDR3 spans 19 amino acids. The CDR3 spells CASNLDLEGDREINTEAFF. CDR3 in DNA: TGTGCCAGCAATTTAGACCTCGAAGGGGACAGGGAGATTAACACTGAAGCTTTCTTT.

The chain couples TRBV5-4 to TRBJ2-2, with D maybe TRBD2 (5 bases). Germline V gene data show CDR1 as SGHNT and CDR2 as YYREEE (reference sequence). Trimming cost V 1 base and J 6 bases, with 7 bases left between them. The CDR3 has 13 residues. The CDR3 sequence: CASSLWGAGELFF. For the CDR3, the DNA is TGTGCCAGCAGCTTGTGGGGAGCCGGGGAGCTGTTTTTT.

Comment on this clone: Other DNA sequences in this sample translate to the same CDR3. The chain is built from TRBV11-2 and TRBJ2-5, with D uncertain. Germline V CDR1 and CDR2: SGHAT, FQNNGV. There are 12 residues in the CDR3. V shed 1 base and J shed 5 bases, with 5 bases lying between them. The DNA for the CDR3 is TGTGCCAGCAGCTTAGTCCTTGAGACCCAGTACTTC. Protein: CASSLVLETQYF.

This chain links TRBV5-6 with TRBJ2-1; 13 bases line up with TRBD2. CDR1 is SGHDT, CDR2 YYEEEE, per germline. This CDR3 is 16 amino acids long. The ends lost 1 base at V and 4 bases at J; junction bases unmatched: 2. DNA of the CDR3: TGTGCCAGCAGCTTGAAACTAGCGGGAGGGTACAATGAGCAGTTCTTC. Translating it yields CASSLKLAGGYNEQFF. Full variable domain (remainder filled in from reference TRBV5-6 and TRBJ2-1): DAGVTQSPTHLIKTRGQQVTLRCSPKSGHDTVSWYQQALGQGPQFIFQYYEEEERQRGNFPDRFSGHQFPNYSSELNVNALLLGDSALYLCASSLKLAGGYNEQFFGPGTRLTVL.

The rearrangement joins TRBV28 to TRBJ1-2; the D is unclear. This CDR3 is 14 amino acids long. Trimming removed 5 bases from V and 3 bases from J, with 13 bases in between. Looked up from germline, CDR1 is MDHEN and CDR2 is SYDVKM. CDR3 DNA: TGTGCCAGCAGTCCATTTGGGGTTTACTATGGCTACACCTTC. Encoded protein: CASSPFGVYYGYTF.

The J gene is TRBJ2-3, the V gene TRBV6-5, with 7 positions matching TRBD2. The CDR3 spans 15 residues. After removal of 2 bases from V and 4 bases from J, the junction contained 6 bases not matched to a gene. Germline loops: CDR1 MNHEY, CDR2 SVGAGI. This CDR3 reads CASSYTGLEADTQYF. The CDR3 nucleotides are TGTGCCAGCAGTTACACTGGACTAGAAGCAGATACGCAGTATTTT.

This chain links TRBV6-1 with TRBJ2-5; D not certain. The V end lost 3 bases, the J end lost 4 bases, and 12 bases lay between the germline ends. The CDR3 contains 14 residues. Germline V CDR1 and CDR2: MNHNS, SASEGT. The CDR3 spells CASSDLAPAETQYF. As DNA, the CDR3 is TGTGCCAGCAGTGACTTAGCTCCGGCAGAGACCCAGTACTTC.

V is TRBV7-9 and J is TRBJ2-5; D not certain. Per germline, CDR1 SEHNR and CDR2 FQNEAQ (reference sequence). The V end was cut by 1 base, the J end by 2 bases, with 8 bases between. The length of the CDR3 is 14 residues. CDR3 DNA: TGTGCCAGCAGCTTAGACGACGTACAAGAGACCCAGTACTTC. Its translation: CASSLDDVQETQYF.

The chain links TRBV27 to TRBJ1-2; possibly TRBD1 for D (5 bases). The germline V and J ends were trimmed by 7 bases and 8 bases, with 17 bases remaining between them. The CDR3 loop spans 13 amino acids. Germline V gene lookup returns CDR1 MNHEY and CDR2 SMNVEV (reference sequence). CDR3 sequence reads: CASKHEGIGGYTF. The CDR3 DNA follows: TGTGCCAGCAAACACGAGGGGATAGGAGGCTACACCTTC.

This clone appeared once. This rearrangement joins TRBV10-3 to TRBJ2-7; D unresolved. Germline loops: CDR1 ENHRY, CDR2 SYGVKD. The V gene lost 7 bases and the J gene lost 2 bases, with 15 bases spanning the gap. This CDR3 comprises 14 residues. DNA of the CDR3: TGTGCCATCATTTCCACAGTCCCGACCTACGAGCAGTACTTC. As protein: CAIISTVPTYEQYF.

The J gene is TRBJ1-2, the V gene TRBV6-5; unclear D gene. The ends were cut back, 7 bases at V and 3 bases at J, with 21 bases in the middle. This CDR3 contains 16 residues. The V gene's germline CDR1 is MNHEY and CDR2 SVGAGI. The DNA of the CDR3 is TGTGCCAGCACTAACTCCGGGGAGGGCGAGCACTATGGCTACACCTTC. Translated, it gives CASTNSGEGEHYGYTF.

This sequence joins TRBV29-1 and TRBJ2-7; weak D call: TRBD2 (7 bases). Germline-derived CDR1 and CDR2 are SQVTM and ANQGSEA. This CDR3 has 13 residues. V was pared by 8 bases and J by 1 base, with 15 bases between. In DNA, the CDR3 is TGCAGCACCAGTGGGGGGGCATCCTACGAGCAGTACTTC. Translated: CSTSGGASYEQYF.

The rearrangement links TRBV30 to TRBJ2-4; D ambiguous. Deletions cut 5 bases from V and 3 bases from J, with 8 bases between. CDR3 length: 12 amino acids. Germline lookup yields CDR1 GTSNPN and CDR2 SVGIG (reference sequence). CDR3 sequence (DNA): TGTGCCTGGCTGGATAGCAAAAACATTCAGTACTTC. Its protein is CAWLDSKNIQYF.